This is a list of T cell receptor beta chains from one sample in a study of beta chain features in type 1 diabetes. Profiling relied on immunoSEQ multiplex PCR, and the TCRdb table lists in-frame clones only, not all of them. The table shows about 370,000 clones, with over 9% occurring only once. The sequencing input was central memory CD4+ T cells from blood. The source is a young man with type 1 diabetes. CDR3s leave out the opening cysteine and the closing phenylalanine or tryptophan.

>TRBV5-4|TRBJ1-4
ATGDRMDSSNEKLF
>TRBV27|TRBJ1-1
ATSGPGGVISEAF
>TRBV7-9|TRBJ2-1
ASSHRDNYNEQF
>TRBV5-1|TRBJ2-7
ASVRDYEQY
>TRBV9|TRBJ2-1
ASRLSGSSYNEQF
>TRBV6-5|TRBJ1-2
ASSYITGYYGYT
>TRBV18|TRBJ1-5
ASSPYGGTNQPQH
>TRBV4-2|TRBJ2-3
ASSPNRRTSGRRPDTQY
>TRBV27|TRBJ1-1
ASSPILQGPRNTEAF
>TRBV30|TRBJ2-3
AWTRTSRTDTQY
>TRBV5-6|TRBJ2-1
ASSWTTGGLYNEQF
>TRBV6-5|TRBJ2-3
ASSYLAGTTPYTQY
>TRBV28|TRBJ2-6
ASSPPGQLPGANVLT
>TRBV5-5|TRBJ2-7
ASSWGTSDGGGEQY
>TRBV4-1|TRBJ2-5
ASSQGRAGETQY
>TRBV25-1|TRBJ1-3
ASSSKGRTDTIY
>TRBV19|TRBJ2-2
ASLTGRGTGELF
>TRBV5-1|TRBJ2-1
ASSFTGTSGSRSNEQF
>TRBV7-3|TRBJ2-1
ASSLDGRGGYNEQF
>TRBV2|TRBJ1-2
ASSVSADNYGYT
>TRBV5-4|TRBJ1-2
ASSLTGSYGYT
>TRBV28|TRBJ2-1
ASSLRKDSGSSYNEQF
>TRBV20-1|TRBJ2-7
SARGQTRQY
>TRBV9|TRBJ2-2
ASEGGLANTGELF
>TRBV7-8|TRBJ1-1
ASSLWGMNTEAF
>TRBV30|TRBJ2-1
AWSVLYSEQF
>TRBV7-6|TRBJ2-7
ASSSGLAGVEQY
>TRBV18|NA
ASRKQGRETEQY
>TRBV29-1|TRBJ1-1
SVSGTQVGAF
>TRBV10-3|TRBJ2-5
AISSGGAEETQY
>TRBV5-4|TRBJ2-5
ASSTTRGGAGETQY
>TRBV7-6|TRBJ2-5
ASSLEADQETQY
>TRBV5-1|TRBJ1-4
ASSLDTGLDRLF
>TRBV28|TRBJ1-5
ASSYTGWESNQPQH
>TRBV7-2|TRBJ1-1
ASSLDGGAGYSEAF
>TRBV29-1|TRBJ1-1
SVANTEAF
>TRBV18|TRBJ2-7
ASLGLVDYEQY
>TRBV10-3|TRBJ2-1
AIRPDDSYNEQF
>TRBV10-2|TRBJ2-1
ASSGQGGYNEQF
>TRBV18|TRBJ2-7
ASSSGQGSIYEQY
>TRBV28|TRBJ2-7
ASSSPSGTSYEQY
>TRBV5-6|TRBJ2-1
AGSLVSGYNEQF
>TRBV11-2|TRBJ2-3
ASSYQYPSTDTQY
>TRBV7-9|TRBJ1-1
ASSLASGTGGEAEAF